A single sample is the source of the 4 T cell receptor beta chains below, sequenced in a study of a mutant IDH1 vaccine in newly diagnosed glioma. Time point given: week 5, during vaccination. The vaccine gave 300 ug of a 20-mer mutant IDH1 peptide subcutaneously per dose. No cognate antigen is known for these TCRs. Clones were sequenced by immunoSEQ multiplex PCR, and TCRdb holds only the in-frame ones, with some missing. Of 30,000 to 40,000 clones in the sample, 50% to 60% were seen once. Sequencing used PBMCs, obtained from a glioma patient whose treatment included an IDH1 peptide vaccine. The source is a woman under 30 with glioma.

Concerning this clone: Germline is not matched at one junction end, which may reflect a read error. This chain connects TRBV7-6 to TRBJ1-1, with D tentatively TRBD1 (5 bases). Per germline, CDR1 SGHVS and CDR2 FNYEAQ. The CDR3 has 14 amino acids. The CDR3 DNA follows: TGTGCCAGCAGCTTAGTCCAGGGCTCAACTGAAGTTTTCTTT. Amino acids: CASSLVQGSTEVFF.

The chain joins TRBV28 to TRBJ2-4; 7 bases align to TRBD2. The CDR3 loop spans 16 amino acids. Germline V gene sequence: CDR1 MDHEN, CDR2 SYDVKM. With V trimmed by 6 bases and J by 2 bases, 10 bases remained unmatched. The CDR3 coding sequence is TGTGCCAGCAGCCCGGGGGGAGACGGATCCAAAAACATTCAGTACTTC. Encoded protein: CASSPGGDGSKNIQYF.

This clone was picked up a small number of times. This sequence joins TRBV28 and TRBJ1-1; TRBD1 is a possible D gene (5 bases). The ends were cut back, 8 bases at V and 1 base at J, with 29 bases in the middle. The CDR3 runs 19 residues. From germline, CDR1 is MDHEN and CDR2 SYDVKM. The CDR3: CASRRFPSAGGLGNTEAFF. The CDR3 DNA reads TGTGCCAGCCGTAGATTCCCGTCGGCGGGGGGATTGGGGAACACTGAAGCTTTCTTT.

The J gene is TRBJ2-3, the V gene TRBV10-3; unclear D gene. Trimming stripped 6 bases from V and 5 bases from J, with 12 bases between. The CDR3 totals 13 residues. Germline CDR1 is ENHRY and CDR2 is SYGVKD. The CDR3 loop is CAISLPPEDTQYF. In DNA form, the CDR3 reads TGTGCCATCAGCCTCCCCCCAGAAGATACGCAGTATTTT.